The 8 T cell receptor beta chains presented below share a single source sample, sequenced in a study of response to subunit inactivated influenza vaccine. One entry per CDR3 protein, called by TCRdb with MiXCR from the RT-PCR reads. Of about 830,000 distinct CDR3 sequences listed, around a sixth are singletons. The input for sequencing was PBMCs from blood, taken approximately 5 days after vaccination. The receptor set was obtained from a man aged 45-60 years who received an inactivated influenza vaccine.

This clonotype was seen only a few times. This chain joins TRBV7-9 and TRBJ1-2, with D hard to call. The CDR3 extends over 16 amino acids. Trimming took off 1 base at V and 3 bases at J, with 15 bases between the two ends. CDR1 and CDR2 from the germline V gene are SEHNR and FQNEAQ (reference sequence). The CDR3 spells CASSLVAGTVDYGYTF. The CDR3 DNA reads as TGTGCCAGCAGCTTAGTAGCGGGCACAGTCGACTATGGCTACACCTTC. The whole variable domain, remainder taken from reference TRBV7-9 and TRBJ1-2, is DTGVSQNPRHKITKRGQNVTFRCDPISEHNRLYWYRQTLGQGPEFLTYFQNEAQLEKSRLLSDRFSAERPKGSFSTLEIQRTEQGDSAMYLCASSLVAGTVDYGYTFGSGTRLTVV.

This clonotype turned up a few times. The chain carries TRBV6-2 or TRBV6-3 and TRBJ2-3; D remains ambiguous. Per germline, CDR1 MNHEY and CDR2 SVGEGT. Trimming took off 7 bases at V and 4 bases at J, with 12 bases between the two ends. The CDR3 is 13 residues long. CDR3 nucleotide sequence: TGTGCCAGCAACGACCCTGGCCCAGATACGCAGTATTTT. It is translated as CASNDPGPDTQYF.

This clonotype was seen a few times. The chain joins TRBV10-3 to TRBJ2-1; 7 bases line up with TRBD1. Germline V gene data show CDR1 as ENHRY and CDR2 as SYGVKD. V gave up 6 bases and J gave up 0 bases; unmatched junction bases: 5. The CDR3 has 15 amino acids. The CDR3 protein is CAIRKTGSSYNEQFF. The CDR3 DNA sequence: TGTGCCATCAGAAAGACAGGGAGCTCCTACAATGAGCAGTTCTTC.

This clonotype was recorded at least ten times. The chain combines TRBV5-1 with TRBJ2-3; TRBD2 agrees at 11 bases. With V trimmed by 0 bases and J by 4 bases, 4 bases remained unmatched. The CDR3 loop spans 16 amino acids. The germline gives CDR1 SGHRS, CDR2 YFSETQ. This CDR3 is CASSLEVAGGADTQYF. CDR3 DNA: TGCGCCAGCAGCTTGGAAGTAGCGGGAGGGGCAGATACGCAGTATTTT.

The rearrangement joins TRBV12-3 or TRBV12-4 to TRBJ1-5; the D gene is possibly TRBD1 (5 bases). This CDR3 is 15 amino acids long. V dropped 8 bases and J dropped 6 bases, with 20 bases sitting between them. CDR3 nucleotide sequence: TGTGCCAGCTCCCCGTCAGGGCAGGGAGTTCAGCCCCAGCATTTT. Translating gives CASSPSGQGVQPQHF.

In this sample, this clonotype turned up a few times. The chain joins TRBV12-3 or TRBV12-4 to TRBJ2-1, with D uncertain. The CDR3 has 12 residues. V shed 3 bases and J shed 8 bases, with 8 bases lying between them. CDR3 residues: CASSFASDEQFF. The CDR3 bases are TGTGCCAGCAGTTTTGCTAGTGATGAGCAGTTCTTC.

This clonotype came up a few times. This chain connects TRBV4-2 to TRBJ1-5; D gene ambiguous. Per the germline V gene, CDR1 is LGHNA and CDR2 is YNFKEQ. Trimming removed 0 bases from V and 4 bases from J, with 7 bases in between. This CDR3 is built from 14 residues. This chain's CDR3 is CASSQDVWNQPQHF. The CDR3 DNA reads TGTGCCAGCAGCCAAGATGTGTGGAATCAGCCCCAGCATTTT.

The CDR3 DNA follows: TGTGCCAGCAGGATCGCAGGGGGGGGACAAGAGACCCAGTACTTC. Amino acids: CASRIAGGGQETQYF. The chain employs TRBV6-2 or TRBV6-3 and TRBJ2-5, with D perhaps assigned TRBD1 or TRBD2 (7 bases each). The CDR3 runs 15 residues. V was shortened by 6 bases and J by 2 bases, with 16 bases between the two germline ends. Germline-derived CDR1 and CDR2 are MNHEY and SVGEGT.